This T cell receptor beta chain was obtained from a study of T cells in Graves' hyperthyroidism and ophthalmopathy. This clonotype was seen a handful of times. The CDR3 runs 16 residues. The germline V gene encodes CDR1 MNHEY and CDR2 SVGEGT. V was clipped by 6 bases and J by 6 bases; unmatched bases: 11. From RNA transcripts, TCR beta CDR3 regions were amplified. The HTBI primer set served for first-round RT-PCR of the TCR CDR3. TCRdb fed the multiplex PCR reads into MiXCR, producing one record per CDR3 protein. Altogether approximately 620,000 distinct CDR3 sequences are present, roughly 14% being singletons, with the ten largest covering more than 5%.

The receptor comes from a woman between 25 and 40 years old with Graves' hyperthyroidism that later progressed to Graves' ophthalmopathy. Sequencing used blood. V is TRBV6-2 or TRBV6-3 and J is TRBJ1-6; 7 bases are shared with TRBD1. Here the CDR3 reads CASSLQTGTANSPLHF. DNA for the CDR3: TGTGCCAGCAGCCTACAAACCGGGACAGCTAATTCACCCCTCCACTTT.